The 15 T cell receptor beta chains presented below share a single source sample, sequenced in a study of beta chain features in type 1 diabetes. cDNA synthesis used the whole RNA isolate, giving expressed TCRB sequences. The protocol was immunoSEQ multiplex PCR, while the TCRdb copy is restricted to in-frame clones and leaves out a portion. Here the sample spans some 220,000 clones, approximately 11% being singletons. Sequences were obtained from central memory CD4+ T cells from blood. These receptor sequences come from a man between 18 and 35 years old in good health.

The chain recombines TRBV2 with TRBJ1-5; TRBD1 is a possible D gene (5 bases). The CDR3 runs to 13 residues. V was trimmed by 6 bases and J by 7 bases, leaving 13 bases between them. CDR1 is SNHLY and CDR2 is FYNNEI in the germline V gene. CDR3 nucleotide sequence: TGTGCCAGCAGGGAGGATAGGGACCAGCCCCAGCATTTT. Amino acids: CASREDRDQPQHF. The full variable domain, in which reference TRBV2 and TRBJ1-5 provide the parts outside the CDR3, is EPEVTQTPSHQVTQMGQEVILRCVPISNHLYFYWYRQILGQKVEFLVSFYNNEISEKSEIFDDQFSVERPDGSNFTLKIRSTKLEDSAMYFCASREDRDQPQHFGDGTRLSIL.

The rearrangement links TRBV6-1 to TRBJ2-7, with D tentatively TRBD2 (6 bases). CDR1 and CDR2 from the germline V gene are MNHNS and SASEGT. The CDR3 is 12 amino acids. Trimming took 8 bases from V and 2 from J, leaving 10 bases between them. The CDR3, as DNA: TGTGCCAGCGAAAGGGAGGCCTACGAGCAGTACTTC. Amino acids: CASEREAYEQYF.

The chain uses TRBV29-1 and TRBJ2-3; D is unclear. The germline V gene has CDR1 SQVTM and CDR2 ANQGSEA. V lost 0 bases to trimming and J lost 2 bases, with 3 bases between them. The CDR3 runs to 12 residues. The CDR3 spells CSVEEATDTQYF. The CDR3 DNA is TGCAGCGTTGAAGAAGCCACAGATACGCAGTATTTT.

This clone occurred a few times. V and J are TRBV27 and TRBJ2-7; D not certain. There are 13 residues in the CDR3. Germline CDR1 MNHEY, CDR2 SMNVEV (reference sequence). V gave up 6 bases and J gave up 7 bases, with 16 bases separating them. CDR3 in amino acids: CASRARISREQYF. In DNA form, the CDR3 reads TGTGCCAGCAGAGCCAGGATCTCGAGGGAGCAGTACTTC.

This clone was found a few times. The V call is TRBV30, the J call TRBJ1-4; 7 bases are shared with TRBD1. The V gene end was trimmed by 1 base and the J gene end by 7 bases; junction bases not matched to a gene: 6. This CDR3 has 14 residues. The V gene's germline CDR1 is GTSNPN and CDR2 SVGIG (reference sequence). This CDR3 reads CAWSAATGLEKLFF. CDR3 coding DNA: TGTGCCTGGAGTGCCGCGACAGGGCTTGAAAAACTGTTTTTT.

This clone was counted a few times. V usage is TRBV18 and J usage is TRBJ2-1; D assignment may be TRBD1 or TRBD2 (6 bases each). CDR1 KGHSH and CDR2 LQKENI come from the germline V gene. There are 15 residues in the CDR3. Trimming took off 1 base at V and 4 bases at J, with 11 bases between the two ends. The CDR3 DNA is TGTGCCAGCTCACCACGGGGGGCGCGGTACAATGAGCAGTTCTTC. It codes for CASSPRGARYNEQFF.

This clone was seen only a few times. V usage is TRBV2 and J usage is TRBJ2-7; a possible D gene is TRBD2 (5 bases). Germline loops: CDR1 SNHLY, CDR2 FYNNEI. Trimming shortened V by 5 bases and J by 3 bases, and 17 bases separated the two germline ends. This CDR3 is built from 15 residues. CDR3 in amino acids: CASSRGPDPIYEQYF. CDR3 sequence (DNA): TGTGCCAGCAGTCGCGGGCCCGACCCAATCTACGAGCAGTACTTC.

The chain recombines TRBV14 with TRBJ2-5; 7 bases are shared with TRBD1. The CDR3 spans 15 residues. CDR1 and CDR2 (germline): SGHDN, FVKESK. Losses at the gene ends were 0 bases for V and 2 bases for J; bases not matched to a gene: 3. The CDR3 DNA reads TGTGCCAGCAGCCAAGAGAGGGGGCTTCAAGAGACCCAGTACTTC. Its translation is CASSQERGLQETQYF.

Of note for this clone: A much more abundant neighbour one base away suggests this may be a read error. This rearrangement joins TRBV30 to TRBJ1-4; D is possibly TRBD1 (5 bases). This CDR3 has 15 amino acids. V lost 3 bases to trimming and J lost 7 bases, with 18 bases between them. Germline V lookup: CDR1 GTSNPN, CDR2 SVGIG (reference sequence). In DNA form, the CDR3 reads TGTGCCTGGAGGGAAGTCAGGGCTCGCGGTGAAAAACTGTTTTTT. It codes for CAWREVRARGEKLFF.

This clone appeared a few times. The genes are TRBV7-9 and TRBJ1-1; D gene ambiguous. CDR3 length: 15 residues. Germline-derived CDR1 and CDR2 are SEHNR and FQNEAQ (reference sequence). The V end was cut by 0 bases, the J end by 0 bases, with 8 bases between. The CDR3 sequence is CASSLAKALNTEAFF. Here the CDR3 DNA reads TGTGCCAGCAGCTTAGCGAAAGCCTTGAACACTGAAGCTTTCTTT.

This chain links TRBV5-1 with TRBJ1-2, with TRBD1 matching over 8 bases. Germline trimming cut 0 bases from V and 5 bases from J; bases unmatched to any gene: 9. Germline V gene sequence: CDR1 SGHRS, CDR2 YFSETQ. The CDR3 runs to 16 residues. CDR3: CASSLAPGQAKYGYTF. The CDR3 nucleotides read TGCGCCAGCAGCTTGGCCCCGGGACAGGCGAAGTATGGCTACACCTTC.

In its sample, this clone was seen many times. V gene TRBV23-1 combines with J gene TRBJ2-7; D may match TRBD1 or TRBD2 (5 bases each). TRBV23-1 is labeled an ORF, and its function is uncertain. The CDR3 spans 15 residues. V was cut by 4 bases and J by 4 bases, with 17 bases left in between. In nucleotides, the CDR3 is TGCGCCAGCAGTCTGGTCCCGGGACGGCCTTACGAGCAGTACTTC. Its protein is CASSLVPGRPYEQYF.

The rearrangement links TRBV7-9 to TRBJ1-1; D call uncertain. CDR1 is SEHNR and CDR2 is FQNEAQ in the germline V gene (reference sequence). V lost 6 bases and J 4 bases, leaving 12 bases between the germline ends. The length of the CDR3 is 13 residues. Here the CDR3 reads CASREVSRTEAFF. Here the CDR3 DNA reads TGTGCCAGCAGAGAGGTCTCGCGCACTGAAGCTTTCTTT.

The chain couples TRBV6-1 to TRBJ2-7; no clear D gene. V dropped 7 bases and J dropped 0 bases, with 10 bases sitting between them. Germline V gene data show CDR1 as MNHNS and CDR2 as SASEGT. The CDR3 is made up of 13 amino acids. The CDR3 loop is CASTWTDSYEQYF. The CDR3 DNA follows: TGTGCCAGCACCTGGACCGACTCCTACGAGCAGTACTTC.

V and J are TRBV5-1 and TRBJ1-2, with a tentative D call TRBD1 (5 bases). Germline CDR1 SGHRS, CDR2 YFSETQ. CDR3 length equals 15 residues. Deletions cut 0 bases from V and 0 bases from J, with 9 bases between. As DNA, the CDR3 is TGCGCCAGCAGCTTGGTAGGGGATACTAACTATGGCTACACCTTC. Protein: CASSLVGDTNYGYTF.